This T cell receptor (beta chain) originates from a study of blood T cells in healthy people across ages. Trimming took off 8 bases at V and 4 bases at J, with 11 bases between the two ends. This CDR3 is 12 amino acids long. The germline V gene has CDR1 SGHDT and CDR2 YYEEEE. It was with a sample-barcoded 5' primer and a J-beta primer mix that a second PCR of about 6 to 12 cycles was run. One entry per CDR3 protein results from TCRdb running MiXCR on the 5' RACE reads. Altogether just under 750,000 distinct CDR3 sequences are present, 22% being singletons, with the ten largest covering 22%. The total RNA that was extracted per sample amounted to at least 5 micrograms.

This TCR was sampled from a man between 65 and 79 years old in good health. This rearrangement joins TRBV5-6 to TRBJ2-3; D might be TRBD1 (5 bases). Sequenced material: blood. CDR3 sequence: CASAWGPDTQYF. The CDR3 DNA sequence: TGTGCCAGTGCTTGGGGCCCAGATACGCAGTATTTT.